Listed below are T cell receptor beta chains from one sample, sequenced in a study of shared clonotypes between healthy human individuals. Clones were read by immunoSEQ multiplex PCR, and TCRdb kept only the in-frame ones, dropping some. Counted here are millions of clones, about 92% occurring once; the ten biggest clones make up about 1.5%. The sequenced sample was naive CD8+ T cells from PBMCs. The receptors originated from a young man in good health. Some clones in this sample may be carry-over from other donors' samples. CDR3s leave out the opening cysteine and the closing phenylalanine or tryptophan.

>TRBV7-6|TRBJ2-1|15
ASSLMFPDSTYNEQF
>TRBV5-6|TRBJ2-7|12
ASSLGVPAYEQY
>TRBV9|TRBJ1-1|11
ASSVEGHTEAF
>TRBV27|TRBJ2-6|15
ASSLGSKVSGANVLT
>TRBV19|TRBJ2-3|12
ASSPGQGEDTQY
>TRBV7-9|TRBJ2-7|12
ASSFGTISYEQY
>TRBV7-8|TRBJ1-4|12
ASSPTDRDEKLF
>TRBV18|TRBJ2-4|11
ASSPPLENIQY
>TRBV6-5|TRBJ1-1|11
ASTSGTGVEAF
>TRBV15|TRBJ1-4|16
ATSREGWKGRQNEKLF
>TRBV11-2|TRBJ2-5|14
ASRGQKNGEWETQY
>TRBV6-1|TRBJ2-2|14
ASSDPPASNTGELF
>TRBV27|TRBJ2-3|12
ASSLSMFPDTQY
>TRBV4-1|TRBJ1-4|12
ASSHLDRNEKLF
>TRBV19|TRBJ1-5|11
ASSIDENQPQH
>TRBV27|TRBJ2-3|14
ASSLSRRGSTDTQY
>TRBV25-1|TRBJ2-7|10
ASSQGTYEQY
>TRBV6-5|TRBJ2-5|13
ASSYAGGGQETQY
>TRBV14|TRBJ1-2|13
ASSGTAPLGYGYT
>TRBV11-2|TRBJ1-4|14
ASSPGAYATNEKLF
>TRBV11-2|TRBJ2-5|14
ASSSEGGRGGETQY
>TRBV11-2|TRBJ2-7|14
ASSMGLAGGYYEQY
>TRBV4-2|TRBJ2-7|15
ASSQAVGTSGTYEQY
>TRBV11-2|TRBJ2-5|10
ASSLGDNGQY
>TRBV7-9|TRBJ2-1|11
ASSLSGGDEQF
>TRBV28|TRBJ2-7|12
ASSNRQGAYEQY
>TRBV4-3|TRBJ2-7|12
ASSQGTGTYEQY
>TRBV6-5|TRBJ2-7|10
ASSSDSYEQY
>TRBV28|TRBJ1-2|14
ASTIESGAMNYGYT
>TRBV7-9|TRBJ2-1|15
ASSSPVGATVNNEQF
>TRBV4-1|TRBJ1-2|12
ASSRARGNYGYT
>TRBV10-3|TRBJ1-3|12
ASGQGAGGNTIY
>TRBV4-3|TRBJ2-6|14
ASSQDSFSRANVLT
>TRBV6-4|TRBJ2-2|14
ASSDSPGGPSGELF
>TRBV2|TRBJ2-7|12
ASAWDRGSYEQY
>TRBV30|TRBJ2-7|10
AWSHVIGEQY
>TRBV11-1|TRBJ2-7|12
ASSPSQGAYEQY
>TRBV12-5|TRBJ2-7|11
ASALSGGTEQY
>TRBV4-1|TRBJ2-7|11
ASSQGLSYEQY
>TRBV27|TRBJ2-7|12
ASKASGRAYEQY
>TRBV11-2|TRBJ2-1|14
ASSLAGTSFYNEQF
>TRBV27|TRBJ2-7|14
ASSLATGTANYEQY
>TRBV28|TRBJ1-2|12
ASSFGQLNYGYT
>TRBV29-1|TRBJ1-2|14
SAAGGGTADPYGYT
>TRBV7-6|TRBJ2-7|14
ASSHTGTALKYEQY
>TRBV19|TRBJ2-1|13
ASSIAPGAYNEQF
>TRBV6-1|TRBJ2-2|10
ASSSESGELF
>TRBV9|TRBJ2-1|10
ASSGLVDEQF
>TRBV5-1|TRBJ2-5|13
ASSLQVFGQETQY
>TRBV7-2|TRBJ2-1|14
ASSLGWAGSYNEQF
>TRBV27|TRBJ2-7|12
ASSLGPPTYEQY
>TRBV5-3|TRBJ2-5|14
ARSLELVPAGETQY
>TRBV5-6|TRBJ2-7|10
ASSYIADEQY
>TRBV7-2|TRBJ2-7|12
ASSSRTGSYEQY
>TRBV10-2|TRBJ2-7|12
ASSESLSAYEQY